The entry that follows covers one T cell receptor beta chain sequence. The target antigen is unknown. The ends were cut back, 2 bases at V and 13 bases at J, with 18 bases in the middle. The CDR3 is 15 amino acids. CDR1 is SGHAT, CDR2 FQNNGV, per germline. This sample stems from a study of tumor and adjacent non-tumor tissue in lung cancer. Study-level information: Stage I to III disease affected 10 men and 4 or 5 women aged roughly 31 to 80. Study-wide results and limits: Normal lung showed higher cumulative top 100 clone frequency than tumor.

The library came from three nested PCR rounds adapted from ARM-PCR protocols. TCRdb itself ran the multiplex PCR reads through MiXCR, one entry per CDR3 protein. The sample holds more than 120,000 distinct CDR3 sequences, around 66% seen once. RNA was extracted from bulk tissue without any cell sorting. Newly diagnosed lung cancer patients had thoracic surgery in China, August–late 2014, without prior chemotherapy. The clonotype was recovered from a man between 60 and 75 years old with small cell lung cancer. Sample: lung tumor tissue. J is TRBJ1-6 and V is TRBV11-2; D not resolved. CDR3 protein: CASSLLRGQNSPLHF. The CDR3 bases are TGTGCCAGCAGCTTACTGCGCGGTCAGAACTCGCCCCTCCACTTT.